The rows below give T cell receptor beta chains drawn from one sample of a study of T cell responses to AZD1222 COVID-19 vaccine. Generated by immunoSEQ multiplex PCR, the TCRdb table keeps only in-frame clones and is missing some. The sample yields roughly 150,000 clones, 85% to 95% seen once. Sequencing used peripheral blood, obtained on day 0 of AZD1222 vaccination. The receptors stem from an adult in good health. Each CDR3 is given without its conserved first and last residue.

cdr3_aa cdr3_length j_call v_call
ASSPRKDEQY 10 TRBJ2-7 TRBV18
ASSVDLYQPQH 11 TRBJ1-5 TRBV2
ASSLRGNTNTEAF 13 TRBJ1-1 TRBV28
ASSPAETGEGTDTQY 15 TRBJ2-3 TRBV18
ASSLVGTSRDEQF 13 TRBJ2-1 TRBV11-2
ASSQTNTEAF 10 TRBJ1-1 TRBV6-5
ASTLEWTANTGELF 14 TRBJ2-2 TRBV2
ASSNLPTGLGNTIY 14 TRBJ1-3 TRBV10-2
ASSLGLAGGVADTQY 15 TRBJ2-3 TRBV7-2
ATSPPGQGWDNYGYT 15 TRBJ1-2 TRBV15
ASSQVSGLAGGDTQY 15 TRBJ2-3 TRBV14
ASRSGLGTSSYNEQF 15 TRBJ2-1 TRBV4-2
ASQDLTSNQPQH 12 TRBJ1-5 TRBV19
ASSSRAGVETQY 12 TRBJ2-5 TRBV11-2
ASSERVSGRPRSEQY 15 TRBJ2-7 TRBV13
SASRGAQETQY 11 TRBJ2-5 TRBV20-1
ASSPSPTGVMGYT 13 TRBJ1-2 TRBV18
ASSLGQGAQYEQY 13 TRBJ2-7 TRBV7-2
ATSDSALRAF 10 TRBJ1-1 TRBV24-1
ASRPGYGNSPLH 12 TRBJ1-6 TRBV6-5
AWTGSGNTIY 10 TRBJ1-3 TRBV30
ASSSWTGLEATYGYT 15 TRBJ1-2 TRBV9
ASSSGGNTGELF 12 TRBJ2-2 TRBV7-2
ASSEGLAGGYEQY 13 TRBJ2-7 TRBV6-5
ASSMGRGRRTEAF 13 TRBJ1-1 TRBV19
ASSLQGNNQPQH 12 TRBJ1-5 TRBV27
SVSWGGEAF 9 TRBJ1-1 TRBV29-1
ASSLWRDNYGYT 12 TRBJ1-2 TRBV7-2
ASGDSGGTPDTQY 13 TRBJ2-3 TRBV6-5
ATELAGEHEQY 11 TRBJ2-7 TRBV7-2
ASSRTGGNTIY 11 TRBJ1-3 TRBV14
ASDGEGVTDTQY 12 TRBJ2-3 TRBV6-5
ASSNPLRLTEAF 12 TRBJ1-1 TRBV6-5
ASSQDHSNQPQH 12 TRBJ1-5 TRBV3-1/TRBV3-2
ASSWTGTGLSPLH 13 TRBJ1-6 TRBV6-5
ASSFDRRGYT 10 TRBJ1-2 TRBV5-6
SVIPSGRPTDTQY 13 TRBJ2-3 TRBV29-1
AWSNPGGSYT 10 TRBJ1-2 TRBV30
ASSLENRANYGYT 13 TRBJ1-2 TRBV5-4
ASSPTTGGKGYT 12 TRBJ1-2 TRBV19
AWSYGGEAF 9 TRBJ1-1 TRBV30
ASSFAPDRYYGYT 13 TRBJ1-2 TRBV5-6
ASSLDGKPNYGYT 13 TRBJ1-2 TRBV5-6
ASSPRPQAKNIQY 13 TRBJ2-4 TRBV7-2
ASSQRINYGYT 11 TRBJ1-2 TRBV3-1/TRBV3-2
SASLRGGEAF 10 TRBJ1-1 TRBV20-1
ASSRTVYSNQPQH 13 TRBJ1-5 TRBV5-5
ASSQGRNYGYT 11 TRBJ1-2 TRBV14
ASSRQPNYGYT 11 TRBJ1-2 TRBV6-2/TRBV6-3
ASSESRQDPEAF 12 TRBJ1-1 TRBV2
ASSLSRGAGNTIY 13 TRBJ1-3 TRBV27
ASSFRHDTMNTEAF 14 TRBJ1-1 TRBV7-2